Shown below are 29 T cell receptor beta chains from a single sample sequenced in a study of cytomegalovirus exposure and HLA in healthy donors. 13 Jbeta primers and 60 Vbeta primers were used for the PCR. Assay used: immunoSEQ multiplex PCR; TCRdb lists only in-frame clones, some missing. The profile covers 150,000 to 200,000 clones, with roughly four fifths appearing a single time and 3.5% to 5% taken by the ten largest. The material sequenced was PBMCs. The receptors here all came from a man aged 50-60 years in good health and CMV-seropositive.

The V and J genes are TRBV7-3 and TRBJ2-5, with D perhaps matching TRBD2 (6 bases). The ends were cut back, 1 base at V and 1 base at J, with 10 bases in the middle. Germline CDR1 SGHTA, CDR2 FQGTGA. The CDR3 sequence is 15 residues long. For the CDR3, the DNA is TGTGCCAGCAGCTTAAATCTAGCGCCCCAAGAGACCCAGTACTTC. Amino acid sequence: CASSLNLAPQETQYF.

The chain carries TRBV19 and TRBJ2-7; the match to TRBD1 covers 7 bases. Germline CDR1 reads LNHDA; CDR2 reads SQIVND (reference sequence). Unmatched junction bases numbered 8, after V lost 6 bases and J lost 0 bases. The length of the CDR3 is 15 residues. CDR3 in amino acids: CASSAAGGHSYEQYF. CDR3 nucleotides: TGTGCCAGTAGCGCGGCAGGGGGTCACTCCTACGAGCAGTACTTC.

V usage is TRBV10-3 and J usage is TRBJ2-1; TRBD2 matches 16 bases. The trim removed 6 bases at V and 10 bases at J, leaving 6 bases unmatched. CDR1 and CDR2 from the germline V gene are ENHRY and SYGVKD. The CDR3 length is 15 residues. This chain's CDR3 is CAIRPGLAGGVEQFF. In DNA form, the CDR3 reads TGTGCCATCAGACCGGGACTAGCGGGGGGGGTAGAGCAGTTCTTC.

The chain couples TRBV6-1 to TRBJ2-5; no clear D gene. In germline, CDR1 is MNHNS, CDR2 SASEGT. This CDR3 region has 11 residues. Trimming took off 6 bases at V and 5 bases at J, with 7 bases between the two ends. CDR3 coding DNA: TGTGCCAGCAGGACCAGGGAGACCCAGTACTTC. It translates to CASRTRETQYF.

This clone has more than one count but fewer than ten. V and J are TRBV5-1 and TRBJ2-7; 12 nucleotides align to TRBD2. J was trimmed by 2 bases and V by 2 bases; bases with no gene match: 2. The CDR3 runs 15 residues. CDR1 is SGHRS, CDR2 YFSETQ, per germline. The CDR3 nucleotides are TGCGCCAGCAGCTTAGGACTAGCGGGAACCTACGAGCAGTACTTC. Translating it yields CASSLGLAGTYEQYF.

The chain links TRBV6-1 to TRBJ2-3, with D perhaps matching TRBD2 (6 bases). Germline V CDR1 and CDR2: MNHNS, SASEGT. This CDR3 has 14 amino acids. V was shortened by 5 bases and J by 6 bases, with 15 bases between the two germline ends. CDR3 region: CASSWDRESDTQYF. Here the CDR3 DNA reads TGTGCCAGCAGTTGGGACCGGGAGTCGGATACGCAGTATTTT.

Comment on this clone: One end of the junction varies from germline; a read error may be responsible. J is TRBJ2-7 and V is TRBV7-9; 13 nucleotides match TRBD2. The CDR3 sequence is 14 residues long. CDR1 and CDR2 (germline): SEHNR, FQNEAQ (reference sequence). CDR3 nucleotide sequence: TGTTCCAGCAGCGGGACTAGCGGGGCCTACGAGCAGTACTTC. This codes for CSSSGTSGAYEQYF.

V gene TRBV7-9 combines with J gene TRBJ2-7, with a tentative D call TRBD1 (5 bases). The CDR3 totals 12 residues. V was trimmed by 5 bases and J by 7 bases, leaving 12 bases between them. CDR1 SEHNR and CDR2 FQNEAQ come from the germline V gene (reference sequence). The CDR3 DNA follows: TGTGCCAGCAGCACCTCAGGGATTGAGCAGTACTTC. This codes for CASSTSGIEQYF.

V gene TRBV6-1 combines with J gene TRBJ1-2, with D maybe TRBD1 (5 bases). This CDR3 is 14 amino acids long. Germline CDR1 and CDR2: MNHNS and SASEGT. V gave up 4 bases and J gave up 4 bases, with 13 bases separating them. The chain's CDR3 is CASSVDGALYGYTF. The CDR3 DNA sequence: TGTGCCAGCAGTGTGGATGGGGCCCTCTATGGCTACACCTTC.

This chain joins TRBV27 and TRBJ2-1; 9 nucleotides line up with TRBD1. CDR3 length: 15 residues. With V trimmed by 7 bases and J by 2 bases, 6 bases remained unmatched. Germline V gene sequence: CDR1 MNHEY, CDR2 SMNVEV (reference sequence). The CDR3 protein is CASNQGQGAYNEQFF. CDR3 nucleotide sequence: TGTGCCAGCAACCAGGGACAGGGAGCCTACAATGAGCAGTTCTTC.

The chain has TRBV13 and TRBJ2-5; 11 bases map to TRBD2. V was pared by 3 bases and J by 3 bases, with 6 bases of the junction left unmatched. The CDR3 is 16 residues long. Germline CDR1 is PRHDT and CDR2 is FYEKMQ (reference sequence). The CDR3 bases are TGTGCCAGCAGCTTGCTAGCGGGAGGCCCCAAAGAGACCCAGTACTTC. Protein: CASSLLAGGPKETQYF.

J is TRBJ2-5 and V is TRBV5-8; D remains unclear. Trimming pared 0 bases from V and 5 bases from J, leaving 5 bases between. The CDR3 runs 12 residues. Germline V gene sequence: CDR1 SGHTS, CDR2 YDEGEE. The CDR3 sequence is CASSLVRETQYF. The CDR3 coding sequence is TGTGCCAGCAGCTTGGTGAGGGAGACCCAGTACTTC.

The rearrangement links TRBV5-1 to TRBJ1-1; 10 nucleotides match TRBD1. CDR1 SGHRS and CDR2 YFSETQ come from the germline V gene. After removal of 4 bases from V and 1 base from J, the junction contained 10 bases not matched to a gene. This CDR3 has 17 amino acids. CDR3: CASSTRDRGRPNTEAFF. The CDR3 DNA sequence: TGCGCCAGCAGCACCCGGGACAGGGGTAGGCCGAACACTGAAGCTTTCTTT. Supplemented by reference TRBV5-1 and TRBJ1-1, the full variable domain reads KAGVTQTPRYLIKTRGQQVTLSCSPISGHRSVSWYQQTPGQGLQFLFEYFSETQRNKGNFPGRFSGRQFSNSRSEMNVSTLELGDSALYLCASSTRDRGRPNTEAFFGQGTRLTVV.

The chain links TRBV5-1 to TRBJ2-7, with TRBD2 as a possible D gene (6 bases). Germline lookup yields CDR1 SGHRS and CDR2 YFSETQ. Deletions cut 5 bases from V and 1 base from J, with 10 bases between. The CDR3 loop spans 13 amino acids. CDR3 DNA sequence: TGCGCCAGCAGGCGGGACGGTTCCTACGAGCAGTACTTC. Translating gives CASRRDGSYEQYF.

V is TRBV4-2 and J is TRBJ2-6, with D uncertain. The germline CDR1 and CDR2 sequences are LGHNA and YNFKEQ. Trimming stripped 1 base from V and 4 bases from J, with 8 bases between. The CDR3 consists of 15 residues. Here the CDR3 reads CASSQAVSGANVLTF. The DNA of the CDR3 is TGTGCCAGCAGCCAAGCAGTCTCCGGGGCCAACGTCCTGACTTTC.

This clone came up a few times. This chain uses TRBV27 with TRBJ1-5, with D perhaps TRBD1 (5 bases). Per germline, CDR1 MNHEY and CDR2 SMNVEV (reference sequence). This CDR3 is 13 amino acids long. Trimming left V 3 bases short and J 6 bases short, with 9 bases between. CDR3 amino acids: CASSFSGVQPQHF. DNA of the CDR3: TGTGCCAGCAGTTTTTCGGGGGTTCAGCCCCAGCATTTT.

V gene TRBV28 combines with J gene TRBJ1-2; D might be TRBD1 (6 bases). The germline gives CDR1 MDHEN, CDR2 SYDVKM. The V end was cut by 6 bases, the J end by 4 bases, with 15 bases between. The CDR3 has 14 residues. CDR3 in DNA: TGTGCCAGCAGCTCTCTCCAGGGGTCCTATGGCTACACCTTC. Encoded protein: CASSSLQGSYGYTF.

In nucleotides, the CDR3 is TGTGCCAGTAGGTCTTCTGCGGGAGGTCTTTATGAGACCCAGTACTTC. Translation: CASRSSAGGLYETQYF. The rearrangement links TRBV19 to TRBJ2-5; 8 bases map to TRBD2. CDR3 length: 16 amino acids. V was clipped by 6 bases and J by 5 bases; unmatched bases: 14. CDR1 LNHDA and CDR2 SQIVND come from the germline V gene (reference sequence).

CDR3 amino acids: CASSSGGNYGYTF. The DNA of the CDR3 is TGTGCCAGCAGTTCCGGAGGAAACTATGGCTACACCTTC. This chain joins TRBV28 and TRBJ1-2; D not resolved. This CDR3 is 13 amino acids long. V dropped 4 bases and J dropped 2 bases, with 8 bases sitting between them. CDR1 MDHEN and CDR2 SYDVKM come from the germline V gene.

The CDR3 sequence: CASSDSRARPQHF. The CDR3 coding sequence is TGTGCCAGCAGTGATAGCAGGGCTCGGCCCCAGCATTTT. The V and J genes are TRBV2 and TRBJ1-5; D is possibly TRBD1 (5 bases). V was pared by 3 bases and J by 9 bases, with 12 bases between. The CDR3 contains 13 residues. Looked up from germline, CDR1 is SNHLY and CDR2 is FYNNEI. Full variable domain (outside the CDR3, taken from reference TRBV2 and TRBJ1-5): EPEVTQTPSHQVTQMGQEVILRCVPISNHLYFYWYRQILGQKVEFLVSFYNNEISEKSEIFDDQFSVERPDGSNFTLKIRSTKLEDSAMYFCASSDSRARPQHFGDGTRLSIL.

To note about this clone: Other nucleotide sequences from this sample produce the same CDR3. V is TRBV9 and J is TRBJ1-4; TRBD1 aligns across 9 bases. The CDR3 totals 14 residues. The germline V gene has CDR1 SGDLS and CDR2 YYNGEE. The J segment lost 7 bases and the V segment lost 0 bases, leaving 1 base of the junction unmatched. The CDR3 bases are TGTGCCAGCAGCGTAGGACAGGGGGGTGAAAAACTGTTTTTT. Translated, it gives CASSVGQGGEKLFF.

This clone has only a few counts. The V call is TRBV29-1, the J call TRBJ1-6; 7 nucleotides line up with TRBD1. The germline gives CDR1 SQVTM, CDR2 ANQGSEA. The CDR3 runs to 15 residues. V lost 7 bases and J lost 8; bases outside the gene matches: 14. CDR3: CSALKGTAEDSPLHF. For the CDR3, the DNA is TGCAGCGCACTAAAAGGGACAGCTGAGGATTCACCCCTCCACTTT.

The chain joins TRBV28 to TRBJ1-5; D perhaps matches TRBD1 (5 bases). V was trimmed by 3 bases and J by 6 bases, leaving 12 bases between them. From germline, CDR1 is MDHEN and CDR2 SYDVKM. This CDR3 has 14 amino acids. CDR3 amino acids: CASSFRQFFQPQHF. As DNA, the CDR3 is TGTGCCAGCAGTTTTCGACAGTTTTTTCAGCCCCAGCATTTT.

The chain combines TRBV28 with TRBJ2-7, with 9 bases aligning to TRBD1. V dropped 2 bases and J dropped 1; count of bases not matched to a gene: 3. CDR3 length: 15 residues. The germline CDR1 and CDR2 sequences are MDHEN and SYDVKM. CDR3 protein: CASSLGDRASYEQYF. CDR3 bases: TGTGCCAGCAGTTTAGGGGACAGGGCTTCCTACGAGCAGTACTTC.

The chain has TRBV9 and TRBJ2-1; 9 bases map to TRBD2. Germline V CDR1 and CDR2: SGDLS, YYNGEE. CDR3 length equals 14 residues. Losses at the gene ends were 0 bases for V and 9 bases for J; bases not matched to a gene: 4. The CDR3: CASSVGGGAAEQFF. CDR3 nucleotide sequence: TGTGCCAGCAGCGTAGGCGGGGGGGCCGCTGAGCAGTTCTTC.

The CDR3 nucleotides read TGTGCCAGCAGTTTCCGGACAGGGGCGATCTATGGCTACACCTTC. As protein: CASSFRTGAIYGYTF. The gene calls are TRBV27 and TRBJ1-2; 9 bases are shared with TRBD1. V gave up 3 bases and J gave up 4 bases; unmatched junction bases: 6. Germline V CDR1 and CDR2: MNHEY, SMNVEV (reference sequence). This CDR3 comprises 15 residues.

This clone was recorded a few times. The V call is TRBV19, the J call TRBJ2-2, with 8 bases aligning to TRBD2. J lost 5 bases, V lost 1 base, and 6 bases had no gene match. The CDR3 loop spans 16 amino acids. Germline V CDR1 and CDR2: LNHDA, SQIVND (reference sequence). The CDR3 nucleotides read TGTGCCAGTAGTATAGGAACGGGACTAGGGACCGGGGAGCTGTTTTTT. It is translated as CASSIGTGLGTGELFF. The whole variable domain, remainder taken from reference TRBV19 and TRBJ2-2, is DGGITQSPKYLFRKEGQNVTLSCEQNLNHDAMYWYRQDPGQGLRLIYYSQIVNDFQKGDIAEGYSVSREKKESFPLTVTSAQKNPTAFYLCASSIGTGLGTGELFFGEGSRLTVL.

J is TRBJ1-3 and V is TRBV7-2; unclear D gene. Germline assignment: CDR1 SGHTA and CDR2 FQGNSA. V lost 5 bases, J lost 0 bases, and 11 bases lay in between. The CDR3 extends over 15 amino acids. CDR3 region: CASSNTRSSGNTIYF. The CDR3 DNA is TGTGCCAGCAGCAACACCAGATCCTCTGGAAACACCATATATTTT.

The CDR3 DNA reads as TGTGCCAGCAGTTTATCCGGGGAGGGCGGTCAGCCCCAGCATTTT. Amino acid sequence: CASSLSGEGGQPQHF. The chain uses TRBV27 and TRBJ1-5; D unresolved. The germline gives CDR1 MNHEY, CDR2 SMNVEV (reference sequence). Trimming stripped 0 bases from V and 6 bases from J, with 12 bases between. This CDR3 is 15 amino acids long.